The T cell receptor beta chain under discussion was sequenced for a study of control samples from healthy donors and cancer patients. This clone occurred once. Clones were sequenced by immunoSEQ multiplex PCR, and TCRdb holds only the in-frame ones, with some missing. The table shows about 84,000 clones, with roughly 88% occurring only once. Germline V lookup: CDR1 KGHSH, CDR2 LQKENI. The V gene lost 4 bases and the J gene lost 1 base, with 18 bases spanning the gap. This CDR3 is built from 17 residues. V is TRBV18 and J is TRBJ2-3, with D uncertain. The material sequenced was PBMCs. This clonotype was obtained from a man in his fifties or sixties with head and neck cancer. The CDR3 DNA follows: TGTGCCAGCTCACGGGTGAAACCCCAAGCCGGCACAGATACGCAGTATTTT. Its protein is CASSRVKPQAGTDTQYF.